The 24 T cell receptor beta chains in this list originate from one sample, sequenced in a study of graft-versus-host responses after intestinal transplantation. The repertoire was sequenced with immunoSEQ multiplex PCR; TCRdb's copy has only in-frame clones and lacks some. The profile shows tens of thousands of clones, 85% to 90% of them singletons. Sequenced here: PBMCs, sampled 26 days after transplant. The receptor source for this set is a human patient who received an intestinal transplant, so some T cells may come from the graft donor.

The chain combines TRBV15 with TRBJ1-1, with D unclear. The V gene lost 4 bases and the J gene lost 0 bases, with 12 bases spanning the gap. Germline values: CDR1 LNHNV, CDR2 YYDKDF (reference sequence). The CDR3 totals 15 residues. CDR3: CATSKGLGMNTEAFF. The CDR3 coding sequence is TGTGCCACCAGCAAAGGACTGGGGATGAACACTGAAGCTTTCTTT.

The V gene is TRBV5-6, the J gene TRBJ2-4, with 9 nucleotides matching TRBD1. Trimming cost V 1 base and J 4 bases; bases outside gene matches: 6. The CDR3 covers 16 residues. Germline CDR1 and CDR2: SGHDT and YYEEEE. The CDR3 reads CASSLSQDRGKNIQYF. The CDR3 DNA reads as TGTGCCAGCAGCTTGTCACAAGACAGGGGGAAAAACATTCAGTACTTC.

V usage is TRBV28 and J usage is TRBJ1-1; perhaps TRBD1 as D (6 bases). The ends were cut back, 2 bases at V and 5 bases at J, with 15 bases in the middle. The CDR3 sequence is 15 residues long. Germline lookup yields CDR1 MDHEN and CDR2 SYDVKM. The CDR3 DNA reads TGTGCCAGCAGTTTAAGCGACCGGACAGCAACTGAAGCTTTCTTT. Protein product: CASSLSDRTATEAFF.

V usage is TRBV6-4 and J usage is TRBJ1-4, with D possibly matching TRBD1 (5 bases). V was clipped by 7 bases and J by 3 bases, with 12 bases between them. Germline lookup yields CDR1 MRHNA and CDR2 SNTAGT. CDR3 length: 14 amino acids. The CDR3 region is CASTLQGSNEKLFF. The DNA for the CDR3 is TGTGCCAGCACCCTTCAGGGTTCTAATGAAAAACTGTTTTTT.

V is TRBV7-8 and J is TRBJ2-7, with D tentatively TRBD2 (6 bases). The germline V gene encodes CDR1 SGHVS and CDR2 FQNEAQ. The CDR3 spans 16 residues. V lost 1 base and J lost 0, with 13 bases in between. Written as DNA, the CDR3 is TGTGCCAGCAGCTTAGTGGCAGGGAGGAGCTCCTACGAGCAGTACTTC. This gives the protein CASSLVAGRSSYEQYF.

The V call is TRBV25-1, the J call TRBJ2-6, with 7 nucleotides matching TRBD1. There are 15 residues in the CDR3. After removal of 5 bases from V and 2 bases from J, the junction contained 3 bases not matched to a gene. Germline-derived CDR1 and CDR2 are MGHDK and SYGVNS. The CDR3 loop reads CASSPTGPGANVLTF. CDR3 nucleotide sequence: TGTGCCAGCAGTCCGACAGGGCCTGGGGCCAACGTCCTGACTTTC.

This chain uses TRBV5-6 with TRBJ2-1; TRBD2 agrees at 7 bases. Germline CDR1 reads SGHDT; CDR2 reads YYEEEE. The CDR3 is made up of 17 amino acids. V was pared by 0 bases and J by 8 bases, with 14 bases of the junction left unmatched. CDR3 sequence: CASSLDWGEGRIDEQFF. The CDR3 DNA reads TGTGCCAGCAGCTTGGATTGGGGGGAGGGCCGAATCGATGAGCAGTTCTTC.

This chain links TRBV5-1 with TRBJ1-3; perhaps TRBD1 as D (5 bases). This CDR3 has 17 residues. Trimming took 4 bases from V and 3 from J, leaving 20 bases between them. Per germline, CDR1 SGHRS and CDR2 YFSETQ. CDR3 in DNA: TGCGCCAGCAGCCTATCTATAGGACAAGGCGGTGGAAACACCATATATTTT. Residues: CASSLSIGQGGGNTIYF.

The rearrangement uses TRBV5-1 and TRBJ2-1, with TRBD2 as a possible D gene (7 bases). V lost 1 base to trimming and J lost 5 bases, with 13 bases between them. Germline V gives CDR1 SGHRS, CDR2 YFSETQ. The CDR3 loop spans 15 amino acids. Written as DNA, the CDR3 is TGCGCCAGCAGCTTGCGGGGGGCCCTGGACAATGAGCAGTTCTTC. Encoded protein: CASSLRGALDNEQFF.

CDR3 in amino acids: CASSTGAGDTQYF. As DNA, the CDR3 is TGTGCCAGCAGTACAGGGGCTGGGGATACGCAGTATTTT. This chain uses TRBV27 with TRBJ2-3, with 7 bases lining up with TRBD1. In germline, CDR1 is MNHEY, CDR2 SMNVEV (reference sequence). The J segment lost 6 bases and the V segment lost 5 bases, leaving 5 bases of the junction unmatched. The CDR3 has 13 amino acids.

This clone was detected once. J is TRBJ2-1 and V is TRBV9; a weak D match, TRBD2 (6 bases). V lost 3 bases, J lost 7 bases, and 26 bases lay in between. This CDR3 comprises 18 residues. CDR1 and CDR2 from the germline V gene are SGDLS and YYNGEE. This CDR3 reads CASSEDRGIGGLGNEQFF. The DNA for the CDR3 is TGTGCCAGCAGCGAGGACCGTGGGATCGGGGGTCTGGGGAATGAGCAGTTCTTC.

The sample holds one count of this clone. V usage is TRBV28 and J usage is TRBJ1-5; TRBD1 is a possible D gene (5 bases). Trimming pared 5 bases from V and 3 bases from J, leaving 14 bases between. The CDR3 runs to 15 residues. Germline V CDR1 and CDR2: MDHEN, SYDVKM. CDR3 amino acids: CASSRIRTNNQPQHF. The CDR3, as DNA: TGTGCCAGCAGTCGGATTCGGACAAACAATCAGCCCCAGCATTTT.

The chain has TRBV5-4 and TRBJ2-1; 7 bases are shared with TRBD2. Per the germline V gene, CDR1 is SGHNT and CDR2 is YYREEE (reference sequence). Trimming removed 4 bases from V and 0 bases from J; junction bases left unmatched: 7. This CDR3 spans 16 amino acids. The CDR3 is CASSPPGGSSYNEQFF. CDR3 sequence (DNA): TGTGCCAGCAGCCCTCCCGGGGGGAGCTCCTACAATGAGCAGTTCTTC.

As DNA, the CDR3 is TGTGCCAGTGCCACAGGGTATCTAGAGACCCAGTACTTC. This translates into CASATGYLETQYF. The chain links TRBV19 to TRBJ2-5; D possibly corresponds to TRBD1 (6 bases). The V end lost 8 bases, the J end lost 4 bases, and 14 bases lay between the germline ends. This CDR3 is 13 amino acids long. Germline lookup yields CDR1 LNHDA and CDR2 SQIVND (reference sequence).

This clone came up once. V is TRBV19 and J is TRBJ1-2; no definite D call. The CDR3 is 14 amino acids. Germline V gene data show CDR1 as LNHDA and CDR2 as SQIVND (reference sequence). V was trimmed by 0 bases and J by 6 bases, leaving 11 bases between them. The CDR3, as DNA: TGTGCCAGTAGTATAGATCGGGGAAGAAATGGCTACACCTTC. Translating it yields CASSIDRGRNGYTF. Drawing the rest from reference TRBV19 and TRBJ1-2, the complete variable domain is DGGITQSPKYLFRKEGQNVTLSCEQNLNHDAMYWYRQDPGQGLRLIYYSQIVNDFQKGDIAEGYSVSREKKESFPLTVTSAQKNPTAFYLCASSIDRGRNGYTFGSGTRLTVV.

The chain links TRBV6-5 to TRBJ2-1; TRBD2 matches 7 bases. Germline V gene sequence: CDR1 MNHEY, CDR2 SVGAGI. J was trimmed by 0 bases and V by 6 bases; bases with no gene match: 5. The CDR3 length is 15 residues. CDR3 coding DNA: TGTGCCAGCAGCCCAGCGGGGAGCTCCTACAATGAGCAGTTCTTC. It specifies CASSPAGSSYNEQFF.

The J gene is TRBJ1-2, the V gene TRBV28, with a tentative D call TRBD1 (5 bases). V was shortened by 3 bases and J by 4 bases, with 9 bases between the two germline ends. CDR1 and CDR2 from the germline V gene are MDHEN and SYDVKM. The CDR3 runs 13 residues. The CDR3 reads CASSFSGSYGYTF. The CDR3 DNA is TGTGCCAGCAGTTTCTCAGGGTCCTATGGCTACACCTTC.

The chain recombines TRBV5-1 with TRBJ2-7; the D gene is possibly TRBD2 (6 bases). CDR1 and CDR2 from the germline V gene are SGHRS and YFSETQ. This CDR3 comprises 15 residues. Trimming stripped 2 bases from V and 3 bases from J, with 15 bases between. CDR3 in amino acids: CASSFTGTGYYEQYF. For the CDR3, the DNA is TGCGCCAGCAGCTTTACCGGGACTGGTTACTACGAGCAGTACTTC.

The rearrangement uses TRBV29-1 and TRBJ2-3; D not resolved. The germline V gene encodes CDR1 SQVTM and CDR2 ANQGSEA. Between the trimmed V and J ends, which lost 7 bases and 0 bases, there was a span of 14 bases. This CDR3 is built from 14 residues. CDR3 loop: CSALFGGSTDTQYF. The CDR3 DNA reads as TGCAGCGCCCTGTTCGGCGGTAGCACAGATACGCAGTATTTT.

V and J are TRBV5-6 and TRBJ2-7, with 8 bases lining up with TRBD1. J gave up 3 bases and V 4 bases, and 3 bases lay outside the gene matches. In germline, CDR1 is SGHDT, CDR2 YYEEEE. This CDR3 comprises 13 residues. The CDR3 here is CASSRDRYYEQYV. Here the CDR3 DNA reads TGTGCCAGCAGCCGGGACAGGTACTACGAGCAGTACGTC.

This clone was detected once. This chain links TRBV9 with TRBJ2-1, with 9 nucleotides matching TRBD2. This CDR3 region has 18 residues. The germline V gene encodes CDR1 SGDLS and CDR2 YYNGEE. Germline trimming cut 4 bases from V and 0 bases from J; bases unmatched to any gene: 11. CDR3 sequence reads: CASSHMREGLNSYNEQFF. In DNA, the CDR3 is TGTGCCAGCAGCCACATGCGGGAGGGTCTTAACTCCTACAATGAGCAGTTCTTC. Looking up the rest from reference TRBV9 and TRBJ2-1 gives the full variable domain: DSGVTQTPKHLITATGQRVTLRCSPRSGDLSVYWYQQSLDQGLQFLIQYYNGEERAKGNILERFSAQQFPDLHSELNLSSLELGDSALYFCASSHMREGLNSYNEQFFGPGTRLTVL.

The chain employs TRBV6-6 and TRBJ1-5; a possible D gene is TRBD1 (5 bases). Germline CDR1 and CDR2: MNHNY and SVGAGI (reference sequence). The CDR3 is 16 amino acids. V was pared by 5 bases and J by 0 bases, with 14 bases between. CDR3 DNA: TGTGCCAGCAGTCCGATTGGGGGGAATAGCAATCAGCCCCAGCATTTT. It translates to CASSPIGGNSNQPQHF.

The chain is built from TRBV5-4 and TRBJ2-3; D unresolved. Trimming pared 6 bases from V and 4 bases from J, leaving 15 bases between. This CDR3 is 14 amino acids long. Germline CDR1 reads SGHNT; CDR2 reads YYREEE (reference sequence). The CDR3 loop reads CASTTWRTSDTQYF. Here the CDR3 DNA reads TGTGCCAGCACGACCTGGAGAACCTCAGATACGCAGTATTTT.

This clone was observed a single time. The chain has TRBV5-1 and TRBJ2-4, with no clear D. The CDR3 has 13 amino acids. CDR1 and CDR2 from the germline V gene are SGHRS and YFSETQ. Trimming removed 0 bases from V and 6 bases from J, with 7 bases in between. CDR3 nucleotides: TGCGCCAGCAGCTTGGAGCCAGGAAACATTCAGTACTTC. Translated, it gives CASSLEPGNIQYF. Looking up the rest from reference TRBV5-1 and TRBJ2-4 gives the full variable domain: KAGVTQTPRYLIKTRGQQVTLSCSPISGHRSVSWYQQTPGQGLQFLFEYFSETQRNKGNFPGRFSGRQFSNSRSEMNVSTLELGDSALYLCASSLEPGNIQYFGAGTRLSVL.